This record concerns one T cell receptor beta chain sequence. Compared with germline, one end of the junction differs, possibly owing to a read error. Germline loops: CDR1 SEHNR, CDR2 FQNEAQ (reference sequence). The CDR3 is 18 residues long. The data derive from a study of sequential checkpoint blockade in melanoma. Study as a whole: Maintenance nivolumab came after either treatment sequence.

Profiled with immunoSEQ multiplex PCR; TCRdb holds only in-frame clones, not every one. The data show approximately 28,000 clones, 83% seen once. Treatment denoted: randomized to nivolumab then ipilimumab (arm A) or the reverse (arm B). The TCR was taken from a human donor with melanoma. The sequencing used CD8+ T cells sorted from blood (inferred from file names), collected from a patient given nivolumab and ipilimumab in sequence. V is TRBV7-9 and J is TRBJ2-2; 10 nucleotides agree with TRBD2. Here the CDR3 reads CASPIRPSGGWGNRGAVF. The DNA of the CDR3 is TGTGCCAGCCCCATTAGGCCTAGCGGGGGCTGGGGGAACCGGGGAGCTGTTTTT.